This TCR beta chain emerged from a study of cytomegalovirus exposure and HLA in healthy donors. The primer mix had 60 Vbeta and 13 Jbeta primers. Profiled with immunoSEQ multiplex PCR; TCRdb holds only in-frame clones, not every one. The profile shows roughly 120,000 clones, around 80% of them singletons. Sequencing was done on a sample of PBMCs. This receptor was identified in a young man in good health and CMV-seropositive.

The DNA for the CDR3 is TGTGCCAGCAGCTTAGCGCTCCGAGATACCGGGGAGCTGTTTTTT. Residues: CASSLALRDTGELFF. The rearrangement links TRBV7-2 to TRBJ2-2, with D hard to call. The V gene lost 0 bases and the J gene lost 5 bases, with 10 bases spanning the gap. CDR1 and CDR2 (germline): SGHTA, FQGNSA. The CDR3 spans 15 residues.